The entry below describes one TCR beta chain. In this sample, this clonotype turned up a few times. The antigen this receptor binds is unknown. It has no much larger one-base neighbor in the sample; base qualities were not kept. The time point label for this specimen denotes: newly diagnosed GD, antithyroid drugs for less than 3 months. RNA was extracted from PBMCs in TRIzol for both TCR sequencing and RNA sequencing. The diagnosis of Graves' disease followed American Thyroid Association guidelines. Recruitment of patients was carried out at an endocrinology department in Xi'an, China. Each patient gave approximately 8.8 milliliters of peripheral blood, collected in an EDTA anticoagulant tube. Ficoll Paque Plus density gradient separation was used to isolate PBMCs, and no additional T cell sorting was done. An Agilent 2100 Bioanalyzer and agarose gel were used to check RNA quality, while a NanoDrop 2000 measured RNA concentration.

The record originates from a study of regulatory T cells in long-lasting Graves disease (dated by TCRdb to the early 2020s). About the study as a whole: Antithyroid drugs had been taken for less than 3 months by newly diagnosed Graves' disease patients. The study was registered as a clinical trial and conducted in China. A total of roughly 35 samples underwent TCR sequencing: around 13 from persistent and around 20 from newly diagnosed Graves' disease patients. Peripheral blood TCR sequencing and RNA sequencing compared persistent Graves' disease patients with newly diagnosed Graves' disease patients.

Trimming removed 4 bases from V and 3 bases from J, leaving 13 bases between the germline ends. CDR1 SGHDN and CDR2 FVKESK are derived from the germline V gene. Taken from cysteine to phenylalanine, the CDR3 has 14 residues. The DNA shown is the 42-base CDR3, in frame from base 1. The library was obtained by multiplex PCR. TCRdb names Illumina HiSeq 4000 as the instrument used. CDR3 regions were amplified by Arm-PCR with iRepertoire HTBI primers to construct TCR beta libraries. Before sequencing, the PCR products underwent gel purification. Regarding the original processing steps: A total of around 59 TRBV and 14 TRBJ segments were identified across samples and were used for gene usage analysis of CDR3 amino acid clonotypes. COPE and FqMerger were used to merge filtered high-quality paired reads into contigs. BLAST was used to align contigs to IMGT TRBV, TRBD and TRBJ reference genes, with CDR3 defined following IMGT. Any clonotype with a frequency above 0.1% was counted as a highly expanded clone. Shannon entropy served as the measure of repertoire diversity, while the Gini coefficient captured V-J evenness. Public clonotypes were defined as clonotypes shared by more than one individual. In TCRdb, the public reads were trimmed at Q25 with fastp and aligned with MiXCR, with productive beta chains retained. When rows share a CDR3 protein, they turn into one entry using the most common DNA and genes. TCRdb, not the original authors, processed these V and J calls. A total of approximately 400,000 distinct CDR3 sequences appear in this sample, more than 12% of them only once. The ten most abundant clones make up around 17% of the sample.

General findings and caveats noted by the study authors: Sequencing and analysis were restricted to the TCR beta chain. The authors acknowledged the small sample size as a limitation that may reduce accuracy. More public clonotypes were shared among persistent patients (roughly 2,900) than among newly diagnosed patients (approximately 1,000). Preferential use of TRBV28, TRBJ1-2 and TRBJ2-5 was observed in persistent disease, whereas TRBV20-1 and TRBJ2-1 were favored in newly diagnosed disease. Peripheral blood alone was examined, since thyroid tissue, which constituted the primary lesion, could not be accessed. Compared with newly diagnosed patients, persistent Graves' disease patients had lower TCR Shannon entropy and fewer highly expanded clones, which suggests clonal expansion.

This sample was shared with a second study, whose subject was T cells in Graves' hyperthyroidism and ophthalmopathy. The second paper states: A patient counted as having stable Graves' hyperthyroidism if no progression to ophthalmopathy occurred over 18 months of follow-up. Hyperthyroidism patients were newly diagnosed, with disease duration under 2 months, and aged 18 to 65 years. Any patient with an uncontrolled infection, another autoimmune disease, pregnancy or lactation was excluded. Diagnoses relied on clinical symptoms, serum thyroxine and TRAb, thyroid ultrasound and orbital computed tomography. The first round of RT-PCR for the TCR CDR3 was performed with the HTBI primer set and the Qiagen OneStep RT-PCR kit. Most expanded thyroid clonotypes (frequency above 0.001) were also detected in blood, suggesting blood repertoires may reflect thyroid immune responses. A 13 V-J signature model separated ophthalmopathy from stable hyperthyroidism, with around 90% sensitivity and about 81% specificity in cross-validation and 80%/75% in testing. In validation, the model predicted progression to ophthalmopathy a median of roughly 6.2 months before onset, with around 70% sensitivity and roughly 79% specificity. A discovery cohort of about a hundred patients, approximately 45 with Graves' ophthalmopathy and 57 with stable Graves' hyperthyroidism, was used to find distinguishing TCR V-J signatures. Prospective prediction of ophthalmopathy was tested in an independent validation cohort consisting of some 19 hyperthyroidism patients and 17 patients who later progressed to ophthalmopathy. The approximately 100 discovery patients were randomly divided into training and test sets at a 7:3 ratio. In addition, the study compared T-cell repertoires in thyroid tissue and in blood from five or six Graves' hyperthyroidism patients. Once sampling was done, hyperthyroidism patients were given methimazole at a starting dose of 30 mg daily, whereas ophthalmopathy patients were given high-dose intravenous methylprednisolone. A second multiplex PCR round built the libraries, followed by size selection and purification. Paired-end sequencing of the libraries was performed with 100 bp reads on an Illumina HiSeq2000. Raw data were processed with SOAPnuke, discarding reads with adapters, uncalled bases, mean Phred below 15, or no exact constant-primer or identifier match. High-quality paired reads were merged with COPE v1.2.5, and unique nucleotide sequences were defined as clonotypes. MiTCR v1.1 was used to align the clonotypes against IMGT TRBV, TRBD and TRBJ reference segments. Analysis was restricted to V-J combinations with a frequency above 0.0001, which covered about 99% of repertoires. The TCS score was defined as the ratio of F50 (clonal expansion) to E x V (chaos), calculated using BLOSUM62-based TCRdist between CDR3 peptides within each V-J. Welch's t-statistics and random forest reduced 514 V-J features to about 12, which were used in a naive Bayes classifier (R e1071). Sample size was not statistically predetermined, and investigators were not blinded to group allocation. TCR Vbeta CDR3 sequencing of 120 to 150 peripheral blood samples (43 ophthalmopathy, approximately 80 hyperthyroidism and some 17 progressor patients) is reported in the paper.

The chain is made from TRBV14 and TRBJ2-7; the D segment cannot be called with confidence. This receptor was obtained from a woman aged 30 to 39 with Graves disease. Donor details come from another sample of the same person, matched by shared clones. Sample: peripheral blood mononuclear cells (PBMCs), taken at new diagnosis, from a patient treated with antithyroid drugs. CDR3 loop: CASSPLRSIYEQYF. The DNA sequence is as follows: TGTGCCAGCAGCCCGCTCCGGTCCATCTACGAGCAGTACTTC.